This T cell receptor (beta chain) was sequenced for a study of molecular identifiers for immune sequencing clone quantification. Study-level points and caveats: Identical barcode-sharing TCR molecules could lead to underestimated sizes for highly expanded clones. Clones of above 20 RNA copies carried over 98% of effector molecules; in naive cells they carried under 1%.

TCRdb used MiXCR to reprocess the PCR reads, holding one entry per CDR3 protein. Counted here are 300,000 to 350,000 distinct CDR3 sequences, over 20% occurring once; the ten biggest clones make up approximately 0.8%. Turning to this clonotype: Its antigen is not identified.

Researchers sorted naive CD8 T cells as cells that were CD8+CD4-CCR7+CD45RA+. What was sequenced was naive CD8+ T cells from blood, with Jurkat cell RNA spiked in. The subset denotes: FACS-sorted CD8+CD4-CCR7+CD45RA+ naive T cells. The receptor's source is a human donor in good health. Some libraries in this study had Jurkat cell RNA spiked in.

The CDR3 spells CASSTIQEGRGYTF. The DNA for the CDR3 is TGTGCCAGCAGTACAATACAGGAGGGTCGTGGCTACACCTTC. V gene TRBV27 combines with J gene TRBJ1-2; weak D call: TRBD1 (5 bases). Germline values: CDR1 MNHEY, CDR2 SMNVEV (reference sequence). Trimming took 5 bases from V and 7 from J, leaving 17 bases between them. The CDR3 runs to 14 residues.